This paragraph covers one TCR beta chain sequence. This sample is drawn from a study of T cells in Graves' hyperthyroidism and ophthalmopathy. Aged 18 to 65, the patients had hyperthyroidism that was newly diagnosed and had lasted under 2 months. Each diagnosis was grounded in clinical symptoms, serum thyroxine and TRAb, thyroid ultrasound, and orbital computed tomography. The PBMCs were sourced from fresh peripheral blood (about 10 ml). V lost 4 bases and J lost 0; bases outside the gene matches: 10. The CDR3 covers 16 residues. Germline values: CDR1 SGHDT, CDR2 YYEEEE. It was RNA transcripts that yielded the amplified TCR beta CDR3 regions. During a first-round RT-PCR of the TCR CDR3, the HTBI primer set was used. TCRdb re-called the multiplex PCR reads through MiXCR, storing one row per CDR3 protein. The repertoire holds about 200,000 distinct CDR3 sequences, approximately 16% seen once, with around 52% in the top ten.

The source is a woman in her forties or fifties with Graves' hyperthyroidism. The chain is built from TRBV5-6 and TRBJ2-7; TRBD2 matches 7 bases. The specimen was blood. CDR3 nucleotides: TGTGCCAGCAGCCCGAGACCTAGCGGACTCTCCTACGAGCAGTACTTC. Amino acids: CASSPRPSGLSYEQYF. Variable domain in full (rest from reference TRBV5-6 and TRBJ2-7): DAGVTQSPTHLIKTRGQQVTLRCSPKSGHDTVSWYQQALGQGPQFIFQYYEEEERQRGNFPDRFSGHQFPNYSSELNVNALLLGDSALYLCASSPRPSGLSYEQYFGPGTRLTVT.